The 3 T cell receptor beta chains given below trace back to one sample, sequenced in a study of glioma-infiltrating T cells after dendritic cell vaccination. Sequencing was performed with immunoSEQ multiplex PCR; in TCRdb, only in-frame clones are kept and a portion is missing. Of under 100,000 clones in the sample, about 85% were seen once. The material was blood, obtained before dendritic cell vaccination. The receptor source for this set is a human donor with glioblastoma.

This clone was detected once. This chain links TRBV4-3 with TRBJ2-1, with TRBD2 as a possible D gene (6 bases). From germline, CDR1 is LGHNA and CDR2 YSLEER. The CDR3 is 14 amino acids. Trimming removed 0 bases from V and 13 bases from J, with 16 bases in between. The CDR3 here is CASSQDWGEIGQFF. The CDR3 DNA follows: TGCGCCAGCAGCCAAGATTGGGGGGAGATCGGACAGTTCTTC.

The sample holds a few counts of this clone. Germline and junction disagree at one end, which may indicate a read error. This chain connects TRBV29-1 to TRBJ2-3; 7 bases match TRBD2. The CDR3 totals 12 residues. Germline V gene lookup returns CDR1 SQVTM and CDR2 ANQGSEA. The CDR3: CSFERDADTQYF. The CDR3 nucleotides are TGCAGCTTTGAGCGGGACGCAGATACGCAGTATTTT.

The chain joins TRBV7-9 to TRBJ1-1; perhaps TRBD1 as D (5 bases). V lost 5 bases and J lost 3, with 13 bases in between. The CDR3 runs to 14 residues. In germline, CDR1 is SEHNR, CDR2 FQNEAQ (reference sequence). CDR3 sequence reads: CASSPGHIYTEAFF. The CDR3 DNA reads TGTGCCAGCAGCCCCGGACATATCTACACTGAAGCTTTCTTT.